This T cell receptor (beta chain) was recorded in a study of T-cell reconstitution after alpha-beta-depleted transplantation in children. This CDR3 is built from 11 residues. Trimming left V 6 bases short and J 4 bases short, with 7 bases between. This sample's TCRbeta library carried unique molecular identifier barcodes. MiXCR, run by TCRdb on the PCR reads, gives a single entry per CDR3 protein. The sample shows just over 950,000 distinct CDR3 sequences, about 29% of them seen only once. This specimen was PBMCs, mostly from graft donor cells, taken 360 days after TCRalphabeta/CD19-depleted stem cell transplant. This clonotype originated in a boy under two years old who had a stem cell transplant for SCID, so the T cells may come from the graft donor. The chain carries TRBV12-3 or TRBV12-4 and TRBJ2-7, with no clear D. This chain's CDR3 is CASRARYEQYF. CDR3 coding DNA: TGTGCCAGCAGGGCCCGATACGAGCAGTACTTC.